The source of this T cell receptor beta chain is a study of T-cell reconstitution after alpha-beta-depleted transplantation in children. Construction of the TCRbeta library involved unique molecular identifiers. TCRdb ran MiXCR on the PCR reads and lists one entry per CDR3 protein. The table lists just over 70,000 distinct CDR3 sequences, more than 5.5% of them singletons. The CDR3 consists of 17 residues. Germline CDR1 reads MNHEY; CDR2 reads SVGAGI. Trimming removed 2 bases from V and 4 bases from J, with 15 bases in between. The TCR originated in a human donor who donated a stem cell graft to a child with acute lymphoblastic leukemia. The V call is TRBV6-5, the J call TRBJ2-6; D possibly uses TRBD1 or TRBD2 (5 bases each). The sequencing here drew on PBMCs from the stem cell graft donor, taken from the stem cell graft. The CDR3 nucleotides are TGTGCCAGCAGTTACCAAGCTTGGGGGTCCGGGGCCAACGTCCTGACTTTC. Protein: CASSYQAWGSGANVLTF.